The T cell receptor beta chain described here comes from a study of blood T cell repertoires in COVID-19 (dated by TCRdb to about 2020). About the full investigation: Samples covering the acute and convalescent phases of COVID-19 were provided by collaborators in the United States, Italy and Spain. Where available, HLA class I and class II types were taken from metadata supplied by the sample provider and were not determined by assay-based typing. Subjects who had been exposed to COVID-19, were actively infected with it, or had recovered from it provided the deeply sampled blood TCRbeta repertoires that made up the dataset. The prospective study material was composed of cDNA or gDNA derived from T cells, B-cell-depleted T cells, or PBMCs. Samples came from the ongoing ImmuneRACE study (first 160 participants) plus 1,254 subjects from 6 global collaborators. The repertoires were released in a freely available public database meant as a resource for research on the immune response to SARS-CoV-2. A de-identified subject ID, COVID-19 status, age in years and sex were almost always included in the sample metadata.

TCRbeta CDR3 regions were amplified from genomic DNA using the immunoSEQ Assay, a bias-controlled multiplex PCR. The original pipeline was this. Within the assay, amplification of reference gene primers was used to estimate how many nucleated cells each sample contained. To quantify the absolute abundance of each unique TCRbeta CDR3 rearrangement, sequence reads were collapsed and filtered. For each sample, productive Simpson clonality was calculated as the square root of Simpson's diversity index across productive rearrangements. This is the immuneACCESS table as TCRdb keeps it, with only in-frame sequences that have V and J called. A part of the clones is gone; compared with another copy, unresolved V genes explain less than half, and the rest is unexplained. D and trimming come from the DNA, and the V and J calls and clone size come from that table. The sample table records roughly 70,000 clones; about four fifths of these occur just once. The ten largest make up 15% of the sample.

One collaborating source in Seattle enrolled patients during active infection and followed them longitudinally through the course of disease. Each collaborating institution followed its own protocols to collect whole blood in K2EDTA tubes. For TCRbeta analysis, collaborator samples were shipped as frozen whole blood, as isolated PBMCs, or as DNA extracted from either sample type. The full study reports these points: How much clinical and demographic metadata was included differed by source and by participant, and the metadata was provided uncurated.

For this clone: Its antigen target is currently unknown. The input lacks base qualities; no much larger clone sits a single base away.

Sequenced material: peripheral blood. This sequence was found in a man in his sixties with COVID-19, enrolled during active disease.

The DNA sequence is given as TGTGCCAGCAGTACTAGCGCGGTCGGGGAGCTGTTTTTT. This yields the protein CASSTSAVGELFF. This sequence uses TRBV6-5 and TRBJ2-2; 7 bases in the junction line up with TRBD2. The V end gives up 5 bases and the J end 7 bases, leaving 4 bases in the junction not matched to a gene. CDR1 is given as MNHEY and CDR2 as SVGAGI, both from the germline V gene. The cysteine opens and the phenylalanine closes a CDR3 of 13 amino acids. Left in the record is the CDR3 DNA by itself, 39 bases read in frame from the first base.